One and the same sample provided the 20 T cell receptor beta chains below, sequenced in a study of blood T cell repertoires in COVID-19. Profiling relied on immunoSEQ multiplex PCR, and the TCRdb table lists in-frame clones only, not all of them. The sample has about 5,900 clones; about 86% are singletons. What was sequenced was peripheral blood. The receptors were gathered from a human donor in a cohort sampled during active COVID-19.

The V and J genes are TRBV27 and TRBJ2-1; a possible D gene is TRBD2 (5 bases). Trimming removed 7 bases at V and 2 bases at J, with 9 bases between. This CDR3 has 13 residues. CDR1 and CDR2 from the germline V gene are MNHEY and SMNVEV (reference sequence). CDR3 in DNA: TGTGCCAGCATAAGCGGAACCTACAATGAGCAGTTCTTC. Translated, it gives CASISGTYNEQFF.

The chain combines TRBV19 with TRBJ1-2; tentative D call: TRBD1 (5 bases). Germline V gene sequence: CDR1 LNHDA, CDR2 SQIVND (reference sequence). V was shortened by 5 bases and J by 4 bases, with 14 bases between the two germline ends. The CDR3 length is 14 residues. The CDR3 sequence is CASSPSRGFYGYTF. The CDR3 DNA reads TGTGCCAGTAGTCCCTCAAGGGGCTTCTATGGCTACACCTTC.

Only one count was recorded for this clone. The rearrangement links TRBV7-9 to TRBJ2-7; 9 bases agree with TRBD1. CDR3 length equals 14 residues. The V and J ends lost 5 bases and 6 bases, in that order; junction bases with no gene match: 8. The V gene's germline CDR1 is SEHNR and CDR2 FQNEAQ (reference sequence). Here the CDR3 reads CASSLPGQGGEQYF. CDR3 nucleotides: TGTGCCAGCAGCCTACCGGGACAGGGCGGCGAGCAGTACTTC. The whole variable domain, filled in from reference TRBV7-9 and TRBJ2-7, reads DTGVSQNPRHKITKRGQNVTFRCDPISEHNRLYWYRQTLGQGPEFLTYFQNEAQLEKSRLLSDRFSAERPKGSFSTLEIQRTEQGDSAMYLCASSLPGQGGEQYFGPGTRLTVT.

Of note for this clone: Its ends do not fully match the called genes, so a read error is possible. This sequence joins TRBV12-3 or TRBV12-4 and TRBJ2-1; 7 bases line up with TRBD1. This CDR3 is built from 13 residues. The CDR3 bases are TGTGCCACCAGTAATACAGGGGCGCATGAGCAGTTCTTC. Residues: CATSNTGAHEQFF.

V is TRBV18 and J is TRBJ1-2, with TRBD1 matching 9 bases. Germline CDR1 is KGHSH and CDR2 is LQKENI. The CDR3 spans 17 residues. The V and J ends lost 6 bases and 1 base, in that order; junction bases with no gene match: 12. CDR3 in amino acids: CASSYRQGVTFNYGYTF. The CDR3 DNA reads TGTGCCAGCTCTTACAGACAGGGGGTAACATTTAACTATGGCTACACCTTC.

The gene calls are TRBV6-5 and TRBJ2-7; 9 bases fit TRBD2. Per the germline V gene, CDR1 is MNHEY and CDR2 is SVGAGI. The CDR3 is made up of 14 amino acids. V trimming: 4 bases; J trimming: 2 bases; junction bases outside the gene matches: 3. The CDR3 reads CASSSPSGAYEQYF. CDR3 nucleotide sequence: TGTGCCAGCAGTTCCCCTAGCGGGGCCTACGAGCAGTACTTC.

The V gene is TRBV18, the J gene TRBJ1-5, with D maybe TRBD1 (6 bases). This CDR3 spans 12 amino acids. Between the trimmed V and J ends, which lost 11 bases and 4 bases, there was a span of 12 bases. Germline assignment: CDR1 KGHSH and CDR2 LQKENI. The CDR3 region has the DNA TGTGCCCGAAGACAGGTTAATCAGCCCCAGCATTTT. It codes for CARRQVNQPQHF.

The V gene is TRBV7-9, the J gene TRBJ1-5; 7 positions agree with TRBD1. Germline assignment: CDR1 SEHNR and CDR2 FQNEAQ (reference sequence). The V and J ends lost 4 bases and 5 bases, in that order; junction bases with no gene match: 5. The CDR3 contains 14 residues. CDR3: CASSSRQGHQPQHF. For the CDR3, the DNA is TGTGCCAGCAGCTCCCGACAGGGCCATCAGCCCCAGCATTTT.

The V gene is TRBV6-5, the J gene TRBJ2-3; possibly TRBD2 for D (5 bases). V lost 5 bases and J 2 bases, leaving 11 bases between the germline ends. CDR3 length: 14 amino acids. The germline CDR1 and CDR2 sequences are MNHEY and SVGAGI. The CDR3, as DNA: TGTGCCAGCAGTCGGCTAGCTAACACAGATACGCAGTATTTT. It codes for CASSRLANTDTQYF.

This chain links TRBV10-3 with TRBJ2-3, with 7 bases lining up with TRBD2. Germline V gives CDR1 ENHRY, CDR2 SYGVKD. With V trimmed by 6 bases and J by 0 bases, 6 bases remained unmatched. The CDR3 is 15 residues long. The CDR3 here is CAISASGTSTDTQYF. CDR3 DNA sequence: TGTGCCATCAGCGCTAGCGGAACTAGCACAGATACGCAGTATTTT.

The V gene is TRBV7-9, the J gene TRBJ2-5; 10 bases are a match to TRBD1. This CDR3 contains 16 residues. The V segment lost 5 bases and the J segment 5 bases; nucleotides outside the gene matches: 11. Germline CDR1 SEHNR, CDR2 FQNEAQ (reference sequence). CDR3 in DNA: TGTGCCAGCAGCCTGGGACAGGGGACAGGGTGGGAGACCCAGTACTTC. This sequence encodes CASSLGQGTGWETQYF.

This chain links TRBV18 with TRBJ1-5; possibly TRBD1 for D (6 bases). Germline CDR1 is KGHSH and CDR2 is LQKENI. V was trimmed by 3 bases and J by 9 bases, leaving 12 bases between them. The CDR3 runs to 13 residues. The CDR3 DNA follows: TGTGCCAGCTCACCGGGAGGGGGGACGCCCCAGCATTTT. This codes for CASSPGGGTPQHF.

This chain links TRBV24-1 with TRBJ2-1; D possibly corresponds to TRBD2 (7 bases). The V end lost 9 bases, the J end lost 8 bases, and 25 bases lay between the germline ends. The CDR3 spans 16 residues. Germline-derived CDR1 and CDR2 are KGHDR and SFDVKD. CDR3: CATSGGLGKASDEQFF. The CDR3, as DNA: TGTGCCACCTCGGGGGGCCTCGGTAAGGCCTCGGATGAGCAGTTCTTC.

The V and J genes are TRBV4-2 and TRBJ2-3; 11 bases are a match to TRBD2. CDR3 length: 16 amino acids. Germline CDR1 reads LGHNA; CDR2 reads YNFKEQ. V dropped 3 bases and J dropped 4; count of bases not matched to a gene: 6. Written as DNA, the CDR3 is TGTGCCAGCAGCCACAGACTAGCGGGGTCCCCAGATACGCAGTATTTT. Its translation: CASSHRLAGSPDTQYF.

The genes are TRBV9 and TRBJ1-4; TRBD1 matches at 7 bases. Germline loops: CDR1 SGDLS, CDR2 YYNGEE. The CDR3 runs to 16 residues. The trim removed 3 bases at V and 6 bases at J, leaving 11 bases unmatched. The CDR3 here is CASSAYMQGGDEKLFF. The DNA of the CDR3 is TGTGCCAGCAGCGCCTACATGCAGGGGGGTGATGAAAAACTGTTTTTT.

The chain uses TRBV3-1 (or the pseudogene TRBV3-2) and TRBJ2-1; D not resolved. The ends were cut back, 3 bases at V and 15 bases at J, with 12 bases in the middle. The CDR3 loop spans 11 amino acids. Germline V gene lookup returns CDR1 LGHDT and CDR2 YNNKEL (reference sequence). DNA of the CDR3: TGTGCCAGCAGCCATGATTCCTTGGCGTTCTTC. It specifies CASSHDSLAFF.

The rearrangement joins TRBV7-8 to TRBJ1-5, with D possibly matching TRBD1 (5 bases). The CDR3 length is 16 residues. Germline assignment: CDR1 SGHVS and CDR2 FQNEAQ. V lost 9 bases to trimming and J lost 2 bases, with 20 bases between them. The CDR3 loop reads CASGTNPTRRNQPQHF. CDR3 sequence (DNA): TGTGCCAGTGGGACTAACCCCACAAGACGCAATCAGCCCCAGCATTTT.

V is TRBV2 and J is TRBJ1-2; 7 bases are shared with TRBD1. With 5 bases clipped from V and 4 bases from J, the junction kept 10 bases outside the gene matches. The germline V gene encodes CDR1 SNHLY and CDR2 FYNNEI. This CDR3 has 15 amino acids. The CDR3, as DNA: TGTGCCAGCAGTCCCGTTCAGACAGGGACCTATGGCTACACCTTC. Its protein is CASSPVQTGTYGYTF. Supplemented by reference TRBV2 and TRBJ1-2, the full variable domain reads EPEVTQTPSHQVTQMGQEVILRCVPISNHLYFYWYRQILGQKVEFLVSFYNNEISEKSEIFDDQFSVERPDGSNFTLKIRSTKLEDSAMYFCASSPVQTGTYGYTFGSGTRLTVV.

This clone is a singleton in its sample. This sequence joins TRBV12-3 or TRBV12-4 and TRBJ1-6, with TRBD1 as a possible D gene (6 bases). Trimming took off 3 bases at V and 9 bases at J, with 6 bases between the two ends. The CDR3 is 12 amino acids. The CDR3 loop reads CASSFRGSPLHF. Written as DNA, the CDR3 is TGTGCCAGCAGTTTCAGGGGTTCACCCCTCCACTTT.

The CDR3 sequence: CASSLGQGIGYTF. CDR3 DNA: TGTGCCAGCAGCCTGGGACAGGGTATTGGCTACACCTTC. This rearrangement joins TRBV7-8 to TRBJ1-2; 9 bases are a match to TRBD1. CDR1 is SGHVS, CDR2 FQNEAQ, per germline. After removal of 5 bases from V and 7 bases from J, the junction contained 5 bases not matched to a gene. This CDR3 is 13 amino acids long.